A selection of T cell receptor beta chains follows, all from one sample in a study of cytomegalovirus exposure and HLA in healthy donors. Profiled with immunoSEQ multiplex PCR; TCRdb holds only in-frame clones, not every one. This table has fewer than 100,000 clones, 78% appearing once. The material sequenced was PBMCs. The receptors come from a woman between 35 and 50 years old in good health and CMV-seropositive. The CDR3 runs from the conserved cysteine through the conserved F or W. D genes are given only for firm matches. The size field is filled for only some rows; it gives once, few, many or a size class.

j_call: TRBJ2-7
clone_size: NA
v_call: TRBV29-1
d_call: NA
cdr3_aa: CSTQQGIDYEQYF
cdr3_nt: TGCAGCACCCAGCAAGGGATCGACTACGAGCAGTACTTC

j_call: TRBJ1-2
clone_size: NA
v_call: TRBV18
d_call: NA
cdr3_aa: CASSPDRNYGYTF
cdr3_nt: TGTGCCAGCTCACCAGACAGGAACTATGGCTACACCTTC

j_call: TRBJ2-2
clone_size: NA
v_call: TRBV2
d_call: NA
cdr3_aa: CASGRVENTGELFF
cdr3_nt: TGTGCCAGCGGCCGGGTTGAGAACACCGGGGAGCTGTTTTTT

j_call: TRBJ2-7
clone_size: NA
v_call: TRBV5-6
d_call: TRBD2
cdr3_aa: CASSSVLAGSWGEQYF
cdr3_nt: TGTGCCAGCAGCTCTGTACTAGCGGGGAGCTGGGGAGAGCAGTACTTC

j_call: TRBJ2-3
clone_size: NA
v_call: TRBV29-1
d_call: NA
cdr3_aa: CSVELAVTDTQYF
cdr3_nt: TGCAGCGTTGAATTAGCGGTCACAGATACGCAGTATTTT

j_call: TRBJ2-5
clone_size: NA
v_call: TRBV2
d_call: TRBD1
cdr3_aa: CASRPGGPKETQYF
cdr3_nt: TGTGCCAGCAGGCCAGGGGGCCCCAAGGAGACCCAGTACTTC

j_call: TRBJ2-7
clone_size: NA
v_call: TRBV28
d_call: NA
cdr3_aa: CASTQGAPYEQYF
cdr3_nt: TGTGCCAGCACCCAAGGGGCCCCCTACGAGCAGTACTTC

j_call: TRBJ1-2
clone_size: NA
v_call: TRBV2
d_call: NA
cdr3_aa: CASRGENYRYTF
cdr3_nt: TGTGCCAGCCGGGGGGAGAACTATCGCTACACCTTC

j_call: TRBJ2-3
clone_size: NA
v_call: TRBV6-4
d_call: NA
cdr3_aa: CASSDSVTGPTDTQYF
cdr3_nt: TGTGCCAGCAGTGACTCCGTGACAGGCCCCACAGATACGCAGTATTTT

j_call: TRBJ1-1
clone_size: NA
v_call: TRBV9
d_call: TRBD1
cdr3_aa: CASSGTGSEAFF
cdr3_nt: TGTGCCAGCAGCGGGACAGGGTCGGAAGCTTTCTTT

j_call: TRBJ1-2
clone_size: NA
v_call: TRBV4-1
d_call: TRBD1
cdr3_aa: CASSQPLQGASYGYTF
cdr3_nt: TGCGCCAGCAGCCAACCCCTGCAGGGGGCGAGCTATGGCTACACCTTC

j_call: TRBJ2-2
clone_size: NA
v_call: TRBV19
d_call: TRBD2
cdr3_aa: CASSIRGTSGDTGELFF
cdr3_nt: TGTGCCAGTAGTATTAGAGGGACTAGCGGTGACACCGGGGAGCTGTTTTTT

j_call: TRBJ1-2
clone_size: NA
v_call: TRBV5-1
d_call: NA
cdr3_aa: CASSSPSTNSNYGYTF
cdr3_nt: TGCGCCAGCAGCTCCCCCTCAACGAATAGTAACTATGGCTACACCTTC

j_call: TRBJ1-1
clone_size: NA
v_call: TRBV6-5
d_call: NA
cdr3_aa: CASSYGPGGRAFF
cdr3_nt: TGTGCCAGCAGTTATGGGCCGGGGGGGAGGGCTTTCTTT

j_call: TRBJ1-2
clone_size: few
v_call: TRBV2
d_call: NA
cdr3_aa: CVVSRGNYGYTF
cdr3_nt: TGTGTTGTCAGTCGGGGAAACTATGGCTACACCTTC

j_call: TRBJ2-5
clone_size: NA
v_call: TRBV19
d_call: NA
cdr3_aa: CASSIIGGRVETQYF
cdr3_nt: TGTGCCAGTAGTATTATCGGGGGGCGCGTAGAGACCCAGTACTTC

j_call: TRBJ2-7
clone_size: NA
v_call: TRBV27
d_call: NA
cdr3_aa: CASSVAATHYEQYF
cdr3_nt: TGTGCCAGCAGTGTAGCAGCCACCCACTACGAGCAGTACTTC